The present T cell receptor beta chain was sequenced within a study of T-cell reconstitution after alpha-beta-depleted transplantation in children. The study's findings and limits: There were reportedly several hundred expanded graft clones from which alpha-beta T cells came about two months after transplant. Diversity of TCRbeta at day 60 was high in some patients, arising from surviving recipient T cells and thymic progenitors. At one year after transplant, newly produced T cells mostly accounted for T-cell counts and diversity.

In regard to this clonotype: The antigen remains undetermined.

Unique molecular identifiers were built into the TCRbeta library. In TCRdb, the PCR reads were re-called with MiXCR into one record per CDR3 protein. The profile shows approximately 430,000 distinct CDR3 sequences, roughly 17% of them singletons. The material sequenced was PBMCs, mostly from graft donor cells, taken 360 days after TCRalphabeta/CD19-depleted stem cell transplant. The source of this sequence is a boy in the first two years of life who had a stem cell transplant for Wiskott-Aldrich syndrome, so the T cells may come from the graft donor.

The CDR3: CASNSGLAGVVGHNEQFF. CDR3 coding DNA: TGTGCCAGCAATTCGGGACTAGCGGGAGTAGTAGGGCACAATGAGCAGTTCTTC. The rearrangement uses TRBV12-3 or TRBV12-4 and TRBJ2-1; 14 bases match TRBD2. Trimming at V came to 7 bases and at J to 5 bases, leaving 13 bases not matched to a gene. The CDR3 extends over 18 amino acids.